The present entry profiles one TCR beta chain with its context. One end of the junction fails to match germline, which may point to a read error. Donors had localized lung adenocarcinoma, a non-small cell lung cancer. The sample comes from a study of CD4 and CD8 cells across lung adenocarcinoma regions. TCRdb used MiXCR to reprocess the PCR reads, holding one entry per CDR3 protein. The sample consists of around 8,400 distinct CDR3 sequences, roughly 52% of them appearing once. The CDR3 loop spans 15 amino acids. Germline V lookup: CDR1 SEHNR, CDR2 FQNEAQ (reference sequence). The chain uses TRBV7-9 and TRBJ2-3, with D hard to call. Sequences were obtained from CD8+ T cells from the center of a lung tumor. This TCR was sampled from a female donor with lung adenocarcinoma. The CD4 and CD8 labels of this study may be unreliable. CDR3 loop: CASSFTTGSTDMQYF. DNA for the CDR3: TGTGCCAGCAGCTTTACGACCGGAAGCACAGATATGCAGTATTTC.